There are many counts of the clone carrying this TCR beta chain. This specimen belongs to a study of low-dose radiotherapy and immunotherapy resistance in tumors. Study at large: With fractions of 0.5 Gy given every 2 weeks, Cohort 1 accumulated a total of 6.5 Gy.

First-strand cDNA relied on TRAV- and TRBV-specific primers spanning alpha and beta chains. Over roughly 19 PCR cycles, TCRs were amplified from a constant-region primer and V-primer adapter. MiXCR, run by TCRdb on the reads, gives a single entry per CDR3 protein. This table has about 84,000 distinct CDR3 sequences, less than 20% appearing once. The CDR3 consists of 12 residues. Trimming shortened V by 5 bases and J by 8 bases, and 12 bases separated the two germline ends. In germline, CDR1 is DFQATT, CDR2 SNEGSKA (reference sequence). Time point denoted: after trial treatment. Regarding treatment: LDRT plus nivolumab, ipilimumab, low-dose cyclophosphamide and aspirin (RACIN trial). Advanced solid tumors without tumor-infiltrating lymphocytes were required for inclusion.

The J gene is TRBJ1-4, the V gene TRBV20-1; D is possibly TRBD1 (6 bases). This sample comprised PBMCs, obtained after low-dose radiotherapy plus immunotherapy. The receptor comes from a male donor with prostate cancer. CDR3: CSALGDIEKLFF. The DNA for the CDR3 is TGCAGTGCTCTGGGGGACATCGAAAAACTGTTTTTT.